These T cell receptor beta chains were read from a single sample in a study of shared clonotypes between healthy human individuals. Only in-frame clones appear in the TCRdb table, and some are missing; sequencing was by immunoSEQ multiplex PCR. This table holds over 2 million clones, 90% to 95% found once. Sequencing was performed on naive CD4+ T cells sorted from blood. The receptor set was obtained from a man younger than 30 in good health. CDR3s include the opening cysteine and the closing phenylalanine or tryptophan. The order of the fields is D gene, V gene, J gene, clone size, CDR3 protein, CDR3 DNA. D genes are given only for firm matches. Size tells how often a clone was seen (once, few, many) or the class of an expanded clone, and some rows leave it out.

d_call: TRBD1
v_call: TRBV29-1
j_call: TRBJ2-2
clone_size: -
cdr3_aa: CSVDRGNTGELFF
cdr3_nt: TGCAGCGTGGACAGGGGGAACACCGGGGAGCTGTTTTTT

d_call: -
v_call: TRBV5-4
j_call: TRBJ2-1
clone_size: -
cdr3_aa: CASSLGGSGEQFF
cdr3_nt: TGTGCCAGCAGCTTGGGGGGATCCGGTGAGCAGTTCTTC

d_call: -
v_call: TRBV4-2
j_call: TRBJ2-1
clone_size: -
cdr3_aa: CASSQDRGGNNEQFF
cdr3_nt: TGTGCCAGCAGCCAAGATCGTGGGGGAAACAATGAGCAGTTCTTC

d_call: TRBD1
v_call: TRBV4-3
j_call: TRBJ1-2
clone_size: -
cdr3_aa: CASSQDDRDRVFGYTF
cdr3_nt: TGCGCCAGCAGCCAAGATGATAGGGACAGGGTGTTTGGCTACACCTTC

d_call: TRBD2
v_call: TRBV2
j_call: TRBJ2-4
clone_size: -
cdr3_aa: CASSDFGTSGGENIQYF
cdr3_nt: TGTGCCAGCAGTGACTTTGGGACTAGCGGTGGCGAAAACATTCAGTACTTC

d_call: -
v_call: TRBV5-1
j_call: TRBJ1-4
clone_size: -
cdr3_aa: CASSEGGTNEKLFF
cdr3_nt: TGCGCCAGCAGCGAGGGGGGAACTAATGAAAAACTGTTTTTT

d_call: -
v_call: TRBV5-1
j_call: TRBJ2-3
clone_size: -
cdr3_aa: CASSSGGGDTQYF
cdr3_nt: TGCGCCAGCAGTAGCGGTGGAGGAGATACGCAGTATTTT

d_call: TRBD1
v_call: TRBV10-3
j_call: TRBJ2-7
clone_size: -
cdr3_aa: CASSLRDRNYEQYF
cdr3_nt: TGTGCCAGTTCTCTCCGGGACAGGAACTACGAGCAGTACTTC

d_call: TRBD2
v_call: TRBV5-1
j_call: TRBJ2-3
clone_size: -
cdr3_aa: CASSFGLDETQYF
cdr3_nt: TGCGCCAGCAGCTTCGGACTAGACGAGACGCAGTATTTT

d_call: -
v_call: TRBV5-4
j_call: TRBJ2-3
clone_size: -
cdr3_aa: CASSLDSLSSTDTQYF
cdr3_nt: TGTGCCAGCAGCTTGGACAGTCTTTCCAGCACAGATACGCAGTATTTT

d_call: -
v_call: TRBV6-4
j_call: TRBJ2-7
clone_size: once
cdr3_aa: CASSQDEGGPYEQYF
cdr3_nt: TGTGCCAGCAGCCAAGACGAGGGCGGCCCCTACGAGCAGTACTTC

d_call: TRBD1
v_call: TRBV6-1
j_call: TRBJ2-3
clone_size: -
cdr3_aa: CASSLRTGAPDTQYF
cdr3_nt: TGTGCCAGCAGTCTTAGGACAGGGGCCCCAGATACGCAGTATTTT

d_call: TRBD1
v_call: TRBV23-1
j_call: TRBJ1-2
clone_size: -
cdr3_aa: CASSQQSRTGHGYTF
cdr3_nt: TGCGCCAGCAGTCAACAATCCCGGACAGGGCATGGCTACACCTTC

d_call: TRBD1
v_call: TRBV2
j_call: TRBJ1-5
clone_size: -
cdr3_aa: CASSEGTGVGPQHF
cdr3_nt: TGTGCCAGCAGTGAAGGTACAGGGGTCGGGCCCCAGCATTTT

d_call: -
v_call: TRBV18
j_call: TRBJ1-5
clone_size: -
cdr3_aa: CASSPILRDFEVQPQHF
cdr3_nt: TGTGCCAGCTCACCCATTCTGAGGGACTTTGAGGTTCAGCCCCAGCATTTT

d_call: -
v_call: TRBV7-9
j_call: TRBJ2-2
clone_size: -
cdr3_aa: CASSDSPGGTGELFF
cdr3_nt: TGTGCCAGCAGCGACTCTCCGGGCGGCACCGGGGAGCTGTTTTTT

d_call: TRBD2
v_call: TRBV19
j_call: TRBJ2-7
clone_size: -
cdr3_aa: CASSLGLPEGEQYF
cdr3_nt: TGTGCCAGTAGTTTGGGACTACCCGAAGGCGAGCAGTACTTC

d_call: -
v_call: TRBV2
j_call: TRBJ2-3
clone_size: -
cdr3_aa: CASIQETGRFTDTQYF
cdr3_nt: TGTGCCAGCATTCAAGAGACAGGTCGATTCACAGATACGCAGTATTTT

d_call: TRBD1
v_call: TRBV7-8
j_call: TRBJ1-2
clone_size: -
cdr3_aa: CASSMGTGKYGYTF
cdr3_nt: TGTGCCAGCAGCATGGGGACAGGGAAGTATGGCTACACCTTC

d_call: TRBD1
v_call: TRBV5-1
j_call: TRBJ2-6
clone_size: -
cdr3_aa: CASSLQTGRSGANVLTF
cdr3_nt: TGCGCCAGCAGCTTACAGACAGGGCGCTCTGGGGCCAACGTCCTGACTTTC

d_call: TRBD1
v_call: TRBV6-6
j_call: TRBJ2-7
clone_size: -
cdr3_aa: CASSTTGGHISYEQYF
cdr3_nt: TGTGCCAGCAGCACGACAGGGGGCCACATCTCCTACGAGCAGTACTTC

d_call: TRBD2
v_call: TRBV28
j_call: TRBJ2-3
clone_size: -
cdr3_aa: CASIGDYTDTQYF
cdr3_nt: TGTGCCAGTATCGGGGACTACACAGATACGCAGTATTTT

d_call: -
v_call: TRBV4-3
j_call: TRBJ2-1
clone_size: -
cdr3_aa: CASSQEKGIEQFF
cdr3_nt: TGCGCCAGCAGCCAAGAGAAGGGGATTGAGCAGTTCTTC

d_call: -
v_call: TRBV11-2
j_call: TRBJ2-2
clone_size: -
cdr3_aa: CASSLVAGELFF
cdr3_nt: TGTGCCAGCAGCCTGGTAGCCGGGGAGCTGTTTTTT

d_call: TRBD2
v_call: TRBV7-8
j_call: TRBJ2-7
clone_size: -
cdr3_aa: CASSLESGGGYEQYF
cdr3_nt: TGTGCCAGCAGCTTAGAATCCGGCGGGGGCTACGAGCAGTACTTC

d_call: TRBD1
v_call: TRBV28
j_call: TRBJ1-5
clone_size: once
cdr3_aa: CASSSRQGAGQPQHF
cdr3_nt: TGTGCCAGCAGTTCCAGACAGGGGGCTGGTCAGCCCCAGCATTTT

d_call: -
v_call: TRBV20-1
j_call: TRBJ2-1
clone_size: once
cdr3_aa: CSVKGDEQFF
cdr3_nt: TGCAGTGTGAAAGGGGATGAGCAGTTCTTC

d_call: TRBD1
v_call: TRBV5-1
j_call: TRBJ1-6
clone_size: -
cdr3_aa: CASSTQGSHNSPLHF
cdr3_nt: TGCGCCAGCAGTACACAGGGGTCCCATAATTCACCCCTCCACTTT

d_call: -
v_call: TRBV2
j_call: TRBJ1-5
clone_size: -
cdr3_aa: CASSEIRNQPQHF
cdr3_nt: TGTGCCAGCAGTGAAATTCGGAATCAGCCCCAGCATTTT

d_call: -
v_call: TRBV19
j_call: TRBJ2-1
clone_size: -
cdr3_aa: CASSIRNEQFF
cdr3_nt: TGTGCCAGTAGTATCCGCAATGAGCAGTTCTTC

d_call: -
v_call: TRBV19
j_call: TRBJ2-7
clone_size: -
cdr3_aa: CASSIRSPREQYF
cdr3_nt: TGTGCCAGTAGTATACGTTCTCCTAGGGAGCAGTACTTC

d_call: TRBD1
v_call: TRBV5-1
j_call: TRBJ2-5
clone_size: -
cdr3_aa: CASSDTGGGETQYF
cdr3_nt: TGCGCCAGCAGCGATACAGGGGGCGGAGAGACCCAGTACTTC

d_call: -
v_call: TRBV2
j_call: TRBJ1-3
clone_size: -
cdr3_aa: CASSVDSGNTIYF
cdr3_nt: TGTGCCAGCAGTGTAGACAGTGGAAACACCATATATTTT

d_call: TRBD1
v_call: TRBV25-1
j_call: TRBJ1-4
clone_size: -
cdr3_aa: CASSATGAGNEKLFF
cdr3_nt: TGTGCCAGCAGTGCCACAGGGGCTGGTAATGAAAAACTGTTTTTT

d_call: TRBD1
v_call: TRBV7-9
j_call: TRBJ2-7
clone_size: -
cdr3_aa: CASSFIGGLYEQYF
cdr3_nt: TGTGCCAGCAGCTTCATAGGGGGCCTATACGAGCAGTACTTC

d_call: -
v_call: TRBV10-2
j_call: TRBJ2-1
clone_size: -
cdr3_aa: CASRRRVGLYNEQFF
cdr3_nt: TGCGCCAGCAGAAGGCGGGTGGGGCTATACAATGAGCAGTTCTTC

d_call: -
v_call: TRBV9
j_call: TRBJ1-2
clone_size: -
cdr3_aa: CASTSIYGYTF
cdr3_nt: TGTGCCAGCACCTCCATATATGGCTACACCTTC

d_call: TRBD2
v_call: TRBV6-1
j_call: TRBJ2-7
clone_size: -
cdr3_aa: CASSEMVAGGYEQYF
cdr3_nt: TGTGCCAGCAGTGAAATGGTAGCGGGAGGGTACGAGCAGTACTTC

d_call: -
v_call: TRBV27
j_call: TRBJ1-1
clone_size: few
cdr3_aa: CASSPSPGINTEAFF
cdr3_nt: TGTGCCAGCAGCCCATCACCAGGGATAAACACTGAAGCTTTCTTT

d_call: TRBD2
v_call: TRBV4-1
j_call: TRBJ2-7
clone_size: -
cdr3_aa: CASSQTSGRIPTYEQYF
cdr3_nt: TGCGCCAGCAGCCAAACTAGCGGGAGGATCCCAACCTACGAGCAGTACTTC

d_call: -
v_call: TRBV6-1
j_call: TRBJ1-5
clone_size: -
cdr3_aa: CASRSPTGRQPQHF
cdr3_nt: TGTGCCAGCAGGTCCCCGACGGGGAGGCAGCCCCAGCATTTT

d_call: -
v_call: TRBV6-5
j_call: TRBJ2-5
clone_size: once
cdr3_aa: CASSLGLRGGAQYF
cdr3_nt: TGTGCCAGCAGCCTGGGCCTCCGCGGAGGGGCCCAGTACTTC

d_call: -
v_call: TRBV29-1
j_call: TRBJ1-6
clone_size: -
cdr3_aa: CSRPRENSPLHF
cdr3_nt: TGCAGCAGGCCTCGGGAAAATTCACCCCTCCACTTT

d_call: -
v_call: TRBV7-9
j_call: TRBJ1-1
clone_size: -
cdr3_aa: CASSLEMGYTEAFF
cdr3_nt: TGTGCCAGCAGCTTAGAAATGGGCTACACTGAAGCTTTCTTT

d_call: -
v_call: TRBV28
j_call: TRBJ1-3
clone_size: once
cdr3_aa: CASSYPKNAGGFSGNTIYF
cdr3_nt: TGTGCCAGCAGTTACCCAAAGAACGCCGGGGGTTTCTCTGGAAACACCATATATTTT

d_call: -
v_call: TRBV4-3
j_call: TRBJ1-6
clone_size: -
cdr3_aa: CASSQGVRNSYNSPLHF
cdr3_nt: TGCGCCAGCAGCCAAGGAGTAAGGAACTCCTATAATTCACCCCTCCACTTT

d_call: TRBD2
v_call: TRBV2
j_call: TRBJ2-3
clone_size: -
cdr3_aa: CASSPGTSGWDTQYF
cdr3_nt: TGTGCCAGCAGTCCGGGGACTAGCGGCTGGGATACGCAGTATTTT

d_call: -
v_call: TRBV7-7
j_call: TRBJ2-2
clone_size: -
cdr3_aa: CASRSVVSTGELFF
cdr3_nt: TGTGCTAGCCGGTCGGTTGTGAGCACCGGGGAGCTGTTTTTT

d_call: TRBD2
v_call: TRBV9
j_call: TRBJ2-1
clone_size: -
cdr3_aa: CASSVTSGAYNEQFF
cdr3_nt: TGTGCCAGCAGCGTTACTAGCGGGGCATACAATGAGCAGTTCTTC